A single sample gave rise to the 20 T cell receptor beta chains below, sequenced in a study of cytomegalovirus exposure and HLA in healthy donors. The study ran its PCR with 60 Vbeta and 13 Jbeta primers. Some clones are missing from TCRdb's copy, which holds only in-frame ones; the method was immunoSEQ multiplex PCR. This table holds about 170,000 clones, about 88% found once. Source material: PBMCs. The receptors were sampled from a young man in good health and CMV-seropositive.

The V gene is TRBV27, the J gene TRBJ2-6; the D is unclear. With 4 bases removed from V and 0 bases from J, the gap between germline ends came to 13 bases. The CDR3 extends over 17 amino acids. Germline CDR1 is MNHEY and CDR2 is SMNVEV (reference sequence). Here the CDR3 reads CASSSHLEVSGANVLTF. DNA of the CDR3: TGTGCCAGCAGTTCCCACCTTGAGGTCTCTGGGGCCAACGTCCTGACTTTC.

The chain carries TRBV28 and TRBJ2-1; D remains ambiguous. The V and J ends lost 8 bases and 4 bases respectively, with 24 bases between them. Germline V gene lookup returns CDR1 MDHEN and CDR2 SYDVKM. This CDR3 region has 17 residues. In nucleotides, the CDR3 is TGTGCCAGCCCACCAACTCGTGCCTTTAATCCATACAATGAGCAGTTCTTC. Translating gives CASPPTRAFNPYNEQFF.

The CDR3 nucleotides are TGTGCCACCAGTCTAGCGGGAGGGGGAGAGACCCAGTACTTC. Its protein is CATSLAGGGETQYF. The chain combines TRBV15 with TRBJ2-5; 12 bases are a match to TRBD2. The CDR3 is 14 residues long. Germline CDR1 LNHNV, CDR2 YYDKDF (reference sequence). J was trimmed by 4 bases and V by 6 bases; bases with no gene match: 3.

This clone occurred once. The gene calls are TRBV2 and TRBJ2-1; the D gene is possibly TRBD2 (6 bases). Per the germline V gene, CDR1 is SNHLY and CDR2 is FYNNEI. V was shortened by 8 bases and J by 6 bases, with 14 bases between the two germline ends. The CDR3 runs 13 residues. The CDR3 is CASEMRRGNEQFF. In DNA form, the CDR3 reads TGTGCCAGCGAGATGAGGAGGGGCAATGAGCAGTTCTTC.

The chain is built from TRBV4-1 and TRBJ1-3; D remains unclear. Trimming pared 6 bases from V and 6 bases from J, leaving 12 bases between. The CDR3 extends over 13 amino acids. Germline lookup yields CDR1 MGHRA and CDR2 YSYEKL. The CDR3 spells CASSDRVQNTIYF. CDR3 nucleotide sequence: TGCGCCAGCAGTGACCGGGTTCAAAACACCATATATTTT.

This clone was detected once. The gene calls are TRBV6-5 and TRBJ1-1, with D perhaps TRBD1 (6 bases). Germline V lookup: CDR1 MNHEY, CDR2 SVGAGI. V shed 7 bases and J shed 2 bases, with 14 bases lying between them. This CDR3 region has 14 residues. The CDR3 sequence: CASNQHRDNTEAFF. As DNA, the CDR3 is TGTGCCAGCAACCAACACAGGGACAACACTGAAGCTTTCTTT.

The CDR3 coding sequence is TGTGCCAGCAGTTCTGCTAGCGACCCCTACAATGAGCAGTTCTTC. Translation: CASSSASDPYNEQFF. This rearrangement joins TRBV7-9 to TRBJ2-1; possibly TRBD2 for D (6 bases). The germline CDR1 and CDR2 sequences are SEHNR and FQNEAQ (reference sequence). This CDR3 comprises 15 residues. V lost 6 bases, J lost 2 bases, and 14 bases lay in between.

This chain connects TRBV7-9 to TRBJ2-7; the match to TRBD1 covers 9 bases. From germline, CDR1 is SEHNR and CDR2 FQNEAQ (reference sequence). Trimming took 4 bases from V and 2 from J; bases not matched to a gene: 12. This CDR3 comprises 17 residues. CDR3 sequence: CASSSMKGQGKPYEQYV. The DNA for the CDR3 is TGTGCCAGCAGCTCCATGAAGGGACAGGGAAAACCCTACGAGCAGTACGTC.

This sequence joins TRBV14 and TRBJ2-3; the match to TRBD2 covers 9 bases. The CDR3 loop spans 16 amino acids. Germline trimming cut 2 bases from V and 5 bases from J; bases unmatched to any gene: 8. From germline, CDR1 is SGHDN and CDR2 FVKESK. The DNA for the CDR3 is TGTGCCAGCAGCCAAATTAGCGGGAGTCATGGAGATACGCAGTATTTT. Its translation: CASSQISGSHGDTQYF.

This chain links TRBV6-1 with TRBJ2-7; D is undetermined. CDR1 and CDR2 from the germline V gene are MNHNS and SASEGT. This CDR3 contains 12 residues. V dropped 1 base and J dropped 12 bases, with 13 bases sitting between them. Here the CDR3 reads CASSEGRAGRYV. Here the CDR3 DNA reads TGTGCCAGCAGTGAAGGACGAGCAGGTCGGTACGTC.

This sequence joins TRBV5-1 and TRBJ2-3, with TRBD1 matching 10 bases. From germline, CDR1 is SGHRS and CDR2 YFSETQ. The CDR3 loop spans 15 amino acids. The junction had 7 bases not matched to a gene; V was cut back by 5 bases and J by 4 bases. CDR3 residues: CASSLLGQGADTQYF. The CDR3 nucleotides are TGCGCCAGCAGTTTACTCGGACAGGGGGCAGATACGCAGTATTTT. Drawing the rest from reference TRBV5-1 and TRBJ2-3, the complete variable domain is KAGVTQTPRYLIKTRGQQVTLSCSPISGHRSVSWYQQTPGQGLQFLFEYFSETQRNKGNFPGRFSGRQFSNSRSEMNVSTLELGDSALYLCASSLLGQGADTQYFGPGTRLTVL.

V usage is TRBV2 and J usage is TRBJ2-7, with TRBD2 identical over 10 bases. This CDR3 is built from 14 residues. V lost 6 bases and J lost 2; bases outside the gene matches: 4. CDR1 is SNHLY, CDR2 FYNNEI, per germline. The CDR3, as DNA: TGTGCCAGCAGAGAGCGGGAGGGGGCCTACGAGCAGTACTTC. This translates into CASREREGAYEQYF.

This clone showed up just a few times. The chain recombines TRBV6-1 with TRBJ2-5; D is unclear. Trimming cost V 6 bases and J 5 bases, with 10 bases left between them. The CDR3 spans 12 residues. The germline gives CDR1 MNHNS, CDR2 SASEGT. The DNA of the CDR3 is TGTGCCAGCAGCTCCTTTCGGGAGACCCAGTACTTC. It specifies CASSSFRETQYF.

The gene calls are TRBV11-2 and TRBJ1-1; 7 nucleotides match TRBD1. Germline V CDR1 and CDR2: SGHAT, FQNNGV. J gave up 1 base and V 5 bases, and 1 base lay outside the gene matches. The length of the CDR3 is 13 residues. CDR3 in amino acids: CASSQGGNTEAFF. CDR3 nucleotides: TGTGCCAGCAGCCAGGGGGGGAACACTGAAGCTTTCTTT.

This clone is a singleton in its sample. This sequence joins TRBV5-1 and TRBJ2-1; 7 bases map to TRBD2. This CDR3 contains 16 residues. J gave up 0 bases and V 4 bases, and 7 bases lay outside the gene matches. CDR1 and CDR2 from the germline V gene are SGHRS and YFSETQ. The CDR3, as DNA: TGCGCCAGCAGCCCCTTGCGGGGGAGCTCCTACAATGAGCAGTTCTTC. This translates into CASSPLRGSSYNEQFF.

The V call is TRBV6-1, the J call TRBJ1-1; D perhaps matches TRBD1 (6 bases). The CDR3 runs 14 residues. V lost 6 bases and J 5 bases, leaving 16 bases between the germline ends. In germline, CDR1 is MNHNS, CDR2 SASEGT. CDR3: CASRKQGDGTEAFF. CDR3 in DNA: TGTGCCAGCAGGAAACAGGGAGACGGGACTGAAGCTTTCTTT.

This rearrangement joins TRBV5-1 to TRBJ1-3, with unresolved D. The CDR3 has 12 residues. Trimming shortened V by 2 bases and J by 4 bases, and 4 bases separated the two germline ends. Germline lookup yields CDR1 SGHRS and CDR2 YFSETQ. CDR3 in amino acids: CASSLEGNTIYF. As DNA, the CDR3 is TGCGCCAGCAGCTTAGAGGGAAACACCATATATTTT. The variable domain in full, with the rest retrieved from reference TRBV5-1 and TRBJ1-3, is KAGVTQTPRYLIKTRGQQVTLSCSPISGHRSVSWYQQTPGQGLQFLFEYFSETQRNKGNFPGRFSGRQFSNSRSEMNVSTLELGDSALYLCASSLEGNTIYFGEGSWLTVV.

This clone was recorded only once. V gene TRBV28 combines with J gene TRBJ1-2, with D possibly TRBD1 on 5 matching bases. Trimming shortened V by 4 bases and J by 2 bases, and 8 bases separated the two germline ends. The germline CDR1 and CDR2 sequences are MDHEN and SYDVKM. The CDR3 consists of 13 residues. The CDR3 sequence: CASSSDMNYGYTF. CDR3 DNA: TGTGCCAGCAGTTCGGACATGAACTATGGCTACACCTTC.

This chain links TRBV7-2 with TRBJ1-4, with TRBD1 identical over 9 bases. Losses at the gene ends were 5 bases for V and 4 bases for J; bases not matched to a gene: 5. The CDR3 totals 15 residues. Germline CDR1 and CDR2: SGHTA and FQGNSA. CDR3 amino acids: CASSRDRAYNEKLFF. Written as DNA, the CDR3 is TGTGCCAGCAGCCGGGACAGGGCCTATAATGAAAAACTGTTTTTT.

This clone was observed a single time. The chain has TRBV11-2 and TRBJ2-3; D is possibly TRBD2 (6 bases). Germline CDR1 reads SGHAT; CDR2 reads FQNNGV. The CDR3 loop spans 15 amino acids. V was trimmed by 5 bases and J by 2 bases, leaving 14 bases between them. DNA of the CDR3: TGTGCCAGCAGCCTCCTAGCGCGGCCCACAGATACGCAGTATTTT. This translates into CASSLLARPTDTQYF.